These 14 T cell receptor beta chains came from one sample sequenced in a study of cytomegalovirus exposure and HLA in healthy donors. With 60 Vbeta and 13 Jbeta primers, the PCR was carried out. Clones were sequenced by immunoSEQ multiplex PCR, and TCRdb holds only the in-frame ones, with some missing. The sample lists some 200,000 clones, around 85% occurring once. Sequenced sample: PBMCs. These receptors all come from a man aged 45-60 years in good health and CMV-seronegative.

V is TRBV9 and J is TRBJ2-1, with 9 bases fitting TRBD2. The CDR3 has 17 amino acids. J lost 7 bases, V lost 0 bases, and 11 bases had no gene match. CDR1 and CDR2 (germline): SGDLS, YYNGEE. DNA for the CDR3: TGTGCCAGCAGCGTAGCTACGGGGCGGGGGGGCTGGAATGAGCAGTTCTTC. Translated, it gives CASSVATGRGGWNEQFF.

This sequence joins TRBV4-1 and TRBJ1-5; D is uncertain. Deletions cut 1 base from V and 3 bases from J, with 7 bases between. Per the germline V gene, CDR1 is MGHRA and CDR2 is YSYEKL. This CDR3 has 14 amino acids. CDR3 sequence reads: CASSQGQINQPQHF. CDR3 DNA: TGCGCCAGCAGCCAAGGACAAATCAATCAGCCCCAGCATTTT.

This rearrangement joins TRBV7-2 to TRBJ2-7; 10 bases agree with TRBD2. Germline CDR1 and CDR2: SGHTA and FQGNSA. V trimming: 1 base; J trimming: 4 bases; junction bases outside the gene matches: 7. The CDR3 runs to 16 residues. CDR3 residues: CASSLGSGGAVYEQYF. CDR3 in DNA: TGTGCCAGCAGCTTAGGAAGCGGGGGGGCCGTTTACGAGCAGTACTTC. Full variable domain (outside the CDR3, taken from reference TRBV7-2 and TRBJ2-7): GAGVSQSPSNKVTEKGKDVELRCDPISGHTALYWYRQSLGQGLEFLIYFQGNSAPDKSGLPSDRFSAERTGGSVSTLTIQRTQQEDSAVYLCASSLGSGGAVYEQYFGPGTRLTVT.

V usage is TRBV6-5 and J usage is TRBJ1-1; a weak D match, TRBD1 (6 bases). From germline, CDR1 is MNHEY and CDR2 SVGAGI. Trimming cost V 4 bases and J 7 bases, with 10 bases left between them. The CDR3 is 12 amino acids. This chain's CDR3 is CASSLGAGEAFF. Written as DNA, the CDR3 is TGTGCCAGCAGTTTGGGGGCGGGTGAAGCTTTCTTT.

This chain links TRBV10-3 with TRBJ1-2, with a weak D call TRBD1 (5 bases). V was shortened by 6 bases and J by 8 bases, with 13 bases between the two germline ends. The CDR3 has 12 amino acids. Per the germline V gene, CDR1 is ENHRY and CDR2 is SYGVKD. The CDR3 DNA reads TGTGCCATCAGCCCCGCAACAGGCGGCTACACCTTC. This translates into CAISPATGGYTF.

The genes are TRBV5-6 and TRBJ2-5; D perhaps matches TRBD2 (7 bases). Per germline, CDR1 SGHDT and CDR2 YYEEEE. CDR3 size: 15 residues. The V and J ends lost 4 bases and 5 bases respectively, with 18 bases between them. CDR3 region: CASSPEGGGPETQYF. In nucleotides, the CDR3 is TGTGCCAGCAGCCCCGAGGGGGGGGGACCTGAGACCCAGTACTTC.

The chain carries TRBV19 and TRBJ2-1; 9 positions match TRBD1. Germline V gene sequence: CDR1 LNHDA, CDR2 SQIVND (reference sequence). With 2 bases clipped from V and 2 bases from J, the junction kept 7 bases outside the gene matches. The CDR3 length is 17 residues. In nucleotides, the CDR3 is TGTGCCAGTAGTATACAACCGGGACAGGGCCCCTACAATGAGCAGTTCTTC. It translates to CASSIQPGQGPYNEQFF.

The chain is built from TRBV5-6 and TRBJ2-2; a weak D match, TRBD1 (5 bases). Trimming cost V 3 bases and J 3 bases, with 18 bases left between them. Per germline, CDR1 SGHDT and CDR2 YYEEEE. The CDR3 totals 17 residues. The CDR3, as DNA: TGTGCCAGCAGCTGGTCGGCAACCCAGGGCCACACCGGGGAGCTGTTTTTT. Protein: CASSWSATQGHTGELFF. Drawing the rest from reference TRBV5-6 and TRBJ2-2, the complete variable domain is DAGVTQSPTHLIKTRGQQVTLRCSPKSGHDTVSWYQQALGQGPQFIFQYYEEEERQRGNFPDRFSGHQFPNYSSELNVNALLLGDSALYLCASSWSATQGHTGELFFGEGSRLTVL.

The chain is built from TRBV6-1 and TRBJ1-2; 11 positions match TRBD1. J gave up 6 bases and V 4 bases, and 10 bases lay outside the gene matches. Germline CDR1 reads MNHNS; CDR2 reads SASEGT. This CDR3 has 16 residues. CDR3 sequence (DNA): TGTGCCAGCAGTGCGCACAGGACAGGGGGCGTCCATGGCTACACCTTC. Its protein is CASSAHRTGGVHGYTF.

This clone occurred a few times. The genes are TRBV7-9 and TRBJ2-1; D unclear. From germline, CDR1 is SEHNR and CDR2 FQNEAQ (reference sequence). CDR3 length equals 12 residues. V was cut by 4 bases and J by 12 bases, with 13 bases left in between. The CDR3 region is CASSSTSVRQFF. CDR3 DNA: TGTGCCAGCAGCTCCACCTCGGTACGGCAGTTCTTC.

This clone appeared a few times. Relative to the germline gene, one junction end is altered; a read error may explain this. This sequence joins TRBV7-8 and TRBJ1-2, with D unresolved. Germline CDR1 reads SGHVS; CDR2 reads FQNEAQ. This CDR3 has 14 residues. The CDR3 loop reads CASSQSIQTRGYTF. The CDR3 DNA is TGCGCCAGCAGCCAATCTATTCAGACTCGGGGCTACACCTTC.

CDR3 in amino acids: CASSSRDGGYTF. The CDR3 DNA sequence: TGTGCCAGCTCCTCGAGGGATGGAGGCTACACCTTC. The chain has TRBV18 and TRBJ1-2, with unresolved D. This CDR3 comprises 12 residues. The V end lost 6 bases, the J end lost 8 bases, and 13 bases lay between the germline ends. From germline, CDR1 is KGHSH and CDR2 LQKENI.

On this clone: The junction and the germline gene differ at one end; a read error may be behind it. V usage is TRBV7-9 and J usage is TRBJ2-2; 8 bases agree with TRBD2. Per germline, CDR1 SEHNR and CDR2 FQNEAQ (reference sequence). The CDR3 is 15 residues long. The CDR3 reads CSSSRFSGEAGELFF. CDR3 in DNA: TGTTCCAGCAGTCGATTTAGCGGGGAGGCCGGGGAGCTGTTTTTT.

This clone came up a few times. V usage is TRBV2 and J usage is TRBJ1-3; D is unclear. Trimming took off 6 bases at V and 0 bases at J, with 12 bases between the two ends. The germline CDR1 and CDR2 sequences are SNHLY and FYNNEI. The CDR3 sequence is 15 residues long. CDR3 nucleotide sequence: TGTGCCAGCAGGGAACAGACACACTCTGGAAACACCATATATTTT. Residues: CASREQTHSGNTIYF.